This TCR beta chain was sequenced during a study of blood T cells in healthy people across ages. Broader study findings: Per million T cells, the diversity of TCR beta decreased roughly linearly as age advanced.

Germline CDR1 reads LNHNV; CDR2 reads YYDKDF (reference sequence). CDR3 length equals 13 residues. V was trimmed by 0 bases and J by 4 bases, leaving 7 bases between them. Using a J-beta primer mix together with a sample-barcoded 5' primer, a second PCR was run for roughly 7 to 12 cycles. There were at least 2.5 million CDR3-containing paired-end reads obtained from each sample. TCRdb ran MiXCR on the 5' RACE reads and lists one entry per CDR3 protein. The profile covers nearly 800,000 distinct CDR3 sequences, with just under 25% appearing a single time and under 4.5% taken by the ten largest. This clonotype was observed a handful of times. Its target is not known. A further study also used this sample, focusing on T cells of mothers and their children. As that report states: Reads obtained per mother exceeded 8.5 million TCR beta CDR3 reads, with about 3 million obtained per child.

The TCR was taken from a boy aged 10-17 years in good health. The genes are TRBV15 and TRBJ2-7; unclear D gene. Material for sequencing was blood. The CDR3 spells CATSREMEYEQYF. CDR3 sequence (DNA): TGTGCCACCAGCAGAGAAATGGAATACGAGCAGTACTTC. Using reference TRBV15 and TRBJ2-7 for the parts outside the CDR3, the full variable domain is DAMVIQNPRYQVTQFGKPVTLSCSQTLNHNVMYWYQQKSSQAPKLLFHYYDKDFNNEADTPDNFQSRRPNTSFCFLDIRSPGLGDTAMYLCATSREMEYEQYFGPGTRLTVT.